This is a list of T cell receptor beta chains from one sample in a study of cytomegalovirus exposure and HLA in healthy donors. Clones were read by immunoSEQ multiplex PCR, and TCRdb kept only the in-frame ones, dropping some. The data show some 65,000 clones, 55% to 65% seen once. What was sequenced was PBMCs. These receptors were collected from a man aged 25-40 years in good health and CMV-seronegative. The CDR3 runs from the conserved cysteine through the conserved F or W. D genes are given only for firm matches. The size entry is marked missing in some rows and otherwise reads once, few, many or a size class.

V gene	J gene	clone size	D gene	CDR3 protein	CDR3 DNA
TRBV5-1	TRBJ2-7	.	TRBD1	CASSFGQGSYEQYF	TGCGCCAGCAGCTTCGGACAGGGGTCGTACGAGCAGTACTTC
TRBV19	TRBJ1-5	medium-sized	.	CASDNGQISNQPQHF	TGTGCCAGTGACAATGGACAGATCAGCAATCAGCCCCAGCATTTT
TRBV7-9	TRBJ2-3	few	.	CASSLIGASTDTQYF	TGTGCCAGCAGCTTAATAGGGGCTAGCACAGATACGCAGTATTTT
TRBV6-5	TRBJ1-1	few	.	CASRMTSGTEAFF	TGTGCCAGCAGAATGACTTCGGGCACTGAAGCTTTCTTT
TRBV6-5	TRBJ1-2	.	TRBD1	CASSPRGNYSYTF	TGTGCCAGCAGTCCCAGGGGGAACTATAGCTACACCTTC
TRBV13	TRBJ1-2	.	TRBD1	CASSLGDRAGGYTF	TGTGCCAGCAGCTTAGGGGACAGGGCGGGAGGCTACACCTTC
TRBV11-3	TRBJ2-3	few	.	CASSRGAVSATDTQYF	TGTGCCAGCAGCCGGGGAGCGGTCTCTGCCACAGATACGCAGTATTTT
TRBV6-4	TRBJ2-1	.	TRBD2	CASSDSTGGPGEQFF	TGTGCCAGCAGTGACTCAACGGGGGGGCCGGGGGAGCAGTTCTTC
TRBV6-5	TRBJ1-5	.	.	CASSYSGGDQPQHF	TGTGCCAGCAGTTACTCCGGCGGAGATCAGCCCCAGCATTTT
TRBV30	TRBJ1-6	.	.	CAWPVGSYNSPLHF	TGTGCCTGGCCAGTTGGCTCCTATAATTCACCCCTCCACTTT
TRBV2	TRBJ2-1	few	TRBD2	CASRTGTSGRNEQFF	TGTGCCAGCAGAACCGGGACTAGCGGACGAAATGAGCAGTTCTTC
TRBV6-5	TRBJ2-1	many	TRBD2	CASSRTSGQYNEQFF	TGTGCCAGCAGTCGGACTAGCGGGCAATACAATGAGCAGTTCTTC
TRBV10-2	TRBJ2-1	.	TRBD2	CASAPSGGSYNEQFF	TGCGCCAGTGCCCCTTCGGGGGGGTCCTACAATGAGCAGTTCTTC
TRBV7-9	TRBJ1-1	few	.	CASSLVGQSTEAFF	TGTGCCAGCAGCTTAGTGGGGCAGAGCACTGAAGCTTTCTTT
TRBV25-1	TRBJ2-5	.	TRBD1	CASRETGTGKETQYF	TGTGCCAGCAGAGAGACCGGGACAGGGAAAGAGACCCAGTACTTC
TRBV27	TRBJ1-2	.	TRBD1	CASRGTANYGYTF	TGTGCCAGCAGGGGGACAGCTAACTATGGCTACACCTTC
TRBV30	TRBJ2-1	.	TRBD2	CAWSALAGNEQFF	TGTGCCTGGAGTGCCCTAGCGGGCAATGAGCAGTTCTTC
TRBV7-9	TRBJ2-5	.	.	CASSLTETQYF	TGTGCCAGCAGCCTAACGGAGACCCAGTACTTC
TRBV7-2	TRBJ1-1	few	.	CASSQGTGYTEAFF	TGTGCCAGCAGTCAGGGGACGGGGTACACTGAAGCTTTCTTT
TRBV5-1	TRBJ1-1	.	TRBD1	CASSQSNRGATEAFF	TGCGCCAGCAGCCAGTCAAACAGGGGCGCCACTGAAGCTTTCTTT
TRBV4-1	TRBJ2-7	.	TRBD1	CASSQRPPGTGFSYEQYF	TGCGCCAGCAGCCAAAGGCCCCCCGGGACAGGGTTCTCCTACGAGCAGTACTTC
TRBV11-2	TRBJ2-7	.	.	CASSLALGNEQYF	TGTGCCAGCAGCTTAGCTCTGGGCAACGAGCAGTACTTC
TRBV19	TRBJ1-5	.	.	CASSFGPGAQPQHF	TGTGCCAGTAGTTTTGGGCCAGGGGCCCAGCCCCAGCATTTT
TRBV5-6	TRBJ1-4	.	.	CASSRDEKLFF	TGTGCCAGCAGCCGGGATGAAAAACTGTTTTTT
TRBV4-1	TRBJ2-2	once	TRBD2	CASSRIPELAGRNTGELFF	TGCGCCAGCAGCCGAATACCCGAACTAGCGGGGAGAAACACCGGGGAGCTGTTTTTT
TRBV9	TRBJ1-2	.	.	CASSRGGASDGYTF	TGTGCCAGCAGCCGCGGGGGGGCATCGGATGGCTACACCTTC
TRBV6-5	TRBJ1-1	few	.	CASSLPRGDDTEAFF	TGTGCCAGCAGTCTCCCCCGCGGGGACGACACTGAAGCTTTCTTT
TRBV4-1	TRBJ2-7	.	.	CASSQERGSWVEQYF	TGCGCCAGCAGCCAAGAGCGGGGCTCGTGGGTCGAGCAGTACTTC
TRBV25-1	TRBJ1-1	few	.	CASGDRLTEAFF	TGTGCCAGCGGTGACAGGTTGACTGAAGCTTTCTTT
TRBV18	TRBJ1-2	.	.	CASSPYIAGDDYGYTF	TGTGCCAGCTCACCATATATTGCGGGGGACGACTATGGCTACACCTTC
TRBV2	TRBJ2-1	.	TRBD2	CASSESIAGVYNEQFF	TGTGCCAGCAGTGAGAGTATAGCGGGGGTTTACAATGAGCAGTTCTTC
TRBV6-5	TRBJ1-1	.	.	CASSPQVNTEAFF	TGTGCCAGCAGTCCACAAGTGAACACTGAAGCTTTCTTT
TRBV19	TRBJ2-1	.	TRBD1	CASQAYRGRDEQFF	TGTGCCAGTCAAGCCTACAGGGGCAGGGATGAGCAGTTCTTC